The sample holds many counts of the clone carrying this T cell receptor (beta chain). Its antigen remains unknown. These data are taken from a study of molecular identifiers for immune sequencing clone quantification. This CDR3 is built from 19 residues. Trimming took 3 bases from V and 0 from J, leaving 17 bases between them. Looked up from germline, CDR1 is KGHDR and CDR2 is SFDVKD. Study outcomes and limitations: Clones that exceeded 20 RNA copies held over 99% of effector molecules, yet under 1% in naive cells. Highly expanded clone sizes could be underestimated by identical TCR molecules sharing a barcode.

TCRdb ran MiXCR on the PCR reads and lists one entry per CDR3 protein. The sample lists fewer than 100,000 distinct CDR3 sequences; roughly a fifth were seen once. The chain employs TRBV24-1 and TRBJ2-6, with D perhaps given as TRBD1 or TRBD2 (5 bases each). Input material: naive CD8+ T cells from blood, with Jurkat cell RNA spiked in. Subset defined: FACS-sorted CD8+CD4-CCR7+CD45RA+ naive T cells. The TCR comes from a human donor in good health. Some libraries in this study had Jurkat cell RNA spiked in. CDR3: CATSDLLQDGGSGANVLTF. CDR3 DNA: TGTGCCACCAGTGATCTATTACAGGATGGGGGCTCTGGGGCCAACGTCCTGACTTTC.